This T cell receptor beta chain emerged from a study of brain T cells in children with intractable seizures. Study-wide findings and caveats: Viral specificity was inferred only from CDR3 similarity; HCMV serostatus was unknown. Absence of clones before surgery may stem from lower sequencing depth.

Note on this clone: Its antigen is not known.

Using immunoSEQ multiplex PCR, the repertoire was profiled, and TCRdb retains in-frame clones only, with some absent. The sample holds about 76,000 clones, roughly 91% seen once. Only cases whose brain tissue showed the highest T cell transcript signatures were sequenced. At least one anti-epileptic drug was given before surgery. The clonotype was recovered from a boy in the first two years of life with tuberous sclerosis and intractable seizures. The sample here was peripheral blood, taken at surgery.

CDR3 in DNA: TGTGCCAGCAGCGCCGGGACTAGCGCTAGGTGCACAGATACGCAGTATTTT. Its protein is CASSAGTSARCTDTQYF. This chain joins TRBV2 and TRBJ2-3, with 10 bases lining up with TRBD2. Germline loops: CDR1 SNHLY, CDR2 FYNNEI. With 6 bases clipped from V and 1 base from J, the junction kept 10 bases outside the gene matches. The CDR3 contains 17 residues.